This TCR beta chain comes out of a study of regulatory T cells in long-lasting Graves disease. The ends were cut back, 0 bases at V and 4 bases at J, with 16 bases in the middle. Per the germline V gene, CDR1 is LNHNV and CDR2 is YYDKDF (reference sequence). This CDR3 is 17 amino acids long. Noted time point: newly diagnosed GD, antithyroid drugs for less than 3 months. From PBMCs, RNA was extracted and then used to make the TCR library. The patients were enrolled through endocrinology in Xi'an, China. This clonotype appeared a few times. The antigen is not known. Study outcomes and limitations: Graves' patients with persistent disease showed TCR diversity lower than patients newly diagnosed.

Arm-PCR of CDR3 regions and iRepertoire HTBI primers were used to build TCR beta libraries. TCRdb re-derived calls from the multiplex PCR reads in MiXCR, one entry per CDR3 protein. The sample lists 500,000 to 700,000 distinct CDR3 sequences, 15% to 20% seen once, with under 20% in the top ten. This sample was also put to use in a study of T cells in Graves' hyperthyroidism and ophthalmopathy. That paper states: The hyperthyroidism patients had all been newly diagnosed, and their disease duration was under 2 months. Their ages ranged from 18 to 65 years. The HTBI set primed first-round TCR CDR3 RT-PCR.

The V call is TRBV15, the J call TRBJ1-5; D uncertain. This clonotype originated in a woman younger than 45 with Graves disease. The source was peripheral blood mononuclear cells (PBMCs), collected at new diagnosis, from a patient treated with antithyroid drugs. DNA for the CDR3: TGTGCCACCAGCAGAGAGTTGTTTGTTGCGGGGAATCAGCCCCAGCATTTT. Translation gives CATSRELFVAGNQPQHF.